This record looks at one T cell receptor beta chain sequence and its context. Extraction of RNA preceded its reverse transcription into cDNA, which served as the sequencing template. TCRdb's table, derived via immunoSEQ multiplex PCR, lists solely in-frame clones and lacks some. Among 220,000 or so clones listed, around 62% were seen once. This specimen belongs to a study of CD8+ T cells in alopecia areata. Peripheral blood, together with lesional scalp punch biopsies, was collected from alopecia areata patients. Trimming removed 0 bases at V and 9 bases at J, with 8 bases between. CDR3 size: 11 residues. Germline V lookup: CDR1 GTSNPN, CDR2 SVGIG (reference sequence).

This TCR derives from a human donor with alopecia areata. The V call is TRBV30, the J call TRBJ1-1, with no clear D. The source material was CD4+ T cells sorted from blood, sampled at week 0. In nucleotides, the CDR3 is TGTGCCTGGAGTGTACTCGGGAAAGCTTTCTTT. Protein sequence: CAWSVLGKAFF.